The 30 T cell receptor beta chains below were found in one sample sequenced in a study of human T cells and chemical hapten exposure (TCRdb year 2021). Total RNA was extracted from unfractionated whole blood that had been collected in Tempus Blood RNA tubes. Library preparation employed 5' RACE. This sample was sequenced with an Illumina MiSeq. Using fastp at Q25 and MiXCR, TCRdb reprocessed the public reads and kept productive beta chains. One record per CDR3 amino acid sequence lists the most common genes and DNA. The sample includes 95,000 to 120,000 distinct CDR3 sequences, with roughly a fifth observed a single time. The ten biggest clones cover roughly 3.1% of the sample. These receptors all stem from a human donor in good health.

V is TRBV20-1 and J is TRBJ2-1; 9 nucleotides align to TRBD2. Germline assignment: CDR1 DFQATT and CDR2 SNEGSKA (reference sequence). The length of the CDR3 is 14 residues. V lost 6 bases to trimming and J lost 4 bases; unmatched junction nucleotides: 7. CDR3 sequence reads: CSAKGLAGYNEQFF. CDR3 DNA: TGCAGTGCAAAGGGGCTAGCGGGATACAATGAGCAGTTCTTC.

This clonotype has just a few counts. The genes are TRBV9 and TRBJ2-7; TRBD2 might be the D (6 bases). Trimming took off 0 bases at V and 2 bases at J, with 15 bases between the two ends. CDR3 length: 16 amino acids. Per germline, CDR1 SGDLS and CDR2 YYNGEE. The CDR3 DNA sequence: TGTGCCAGCAGCGTAGGGGACTCTCTCTCACCCTACGAGCAGTACTTC. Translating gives CASSVGDSLSPYEQYF.

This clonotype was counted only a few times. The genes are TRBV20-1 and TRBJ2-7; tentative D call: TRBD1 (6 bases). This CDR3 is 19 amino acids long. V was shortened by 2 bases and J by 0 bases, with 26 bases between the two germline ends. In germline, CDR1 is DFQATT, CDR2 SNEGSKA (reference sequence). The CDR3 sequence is CSARHIRDILLRSSYEQYF. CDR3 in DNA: TGCAGTGCTAGACATATCCGGGACATCCTCCTCCGAAGCTCCTACGAGCAGTACTTC.

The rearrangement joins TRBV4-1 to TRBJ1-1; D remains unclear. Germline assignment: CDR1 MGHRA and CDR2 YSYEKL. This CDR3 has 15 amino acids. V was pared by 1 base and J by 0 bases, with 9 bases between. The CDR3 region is CASSQANSLNTEAFF. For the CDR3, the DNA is TGCGCCAGCAGCCAAGCGAACAGTTTGAACACTGAAGCTTTCTTT.

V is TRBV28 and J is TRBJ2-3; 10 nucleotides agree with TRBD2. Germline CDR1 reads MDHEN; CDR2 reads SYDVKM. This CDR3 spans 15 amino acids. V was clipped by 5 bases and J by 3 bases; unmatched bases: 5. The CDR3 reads CASSIRLAGTDTQYF. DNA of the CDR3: TGTGCCAGCAGTATCCGACTAGCGGGTACAGATACGCAGTATTTT.

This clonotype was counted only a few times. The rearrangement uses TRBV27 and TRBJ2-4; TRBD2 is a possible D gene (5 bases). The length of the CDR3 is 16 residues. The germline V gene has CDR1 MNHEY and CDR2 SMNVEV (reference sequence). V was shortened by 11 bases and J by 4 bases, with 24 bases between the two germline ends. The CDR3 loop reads CAPSLWTGVQKNIQYF. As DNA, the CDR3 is TGTGCCCCCAGTTTGTGGACTGGCGTCCAAAAAAACATTCAGTACTTC.

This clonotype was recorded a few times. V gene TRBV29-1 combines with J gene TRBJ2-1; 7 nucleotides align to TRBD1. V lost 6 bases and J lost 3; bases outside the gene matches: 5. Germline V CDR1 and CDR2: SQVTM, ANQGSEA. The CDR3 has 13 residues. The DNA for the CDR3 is TGCAGCGTAAAGGGACAGCGCTACAATGAGCAGTTCTTC. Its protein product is CSVKGQRYNEQFF.

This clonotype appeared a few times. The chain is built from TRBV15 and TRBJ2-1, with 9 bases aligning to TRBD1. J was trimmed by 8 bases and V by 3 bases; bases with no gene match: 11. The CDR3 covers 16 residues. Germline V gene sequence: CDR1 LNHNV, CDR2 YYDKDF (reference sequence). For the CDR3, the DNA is TGTGCCACCAGCAGTACTGGGACAGGGATCCTGGATGAGCAGTTCTTC. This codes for CATSSTGTGILDEQFF. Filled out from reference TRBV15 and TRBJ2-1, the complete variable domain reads DAMVIQNPRYQVTQFGKPVTLSCSQTLNHNVMYWYQQKSSQAPKLLFHYYDKDFNNEADTPDNFQSRRPNTSFCFLDIRSPGLGDTAMYLCATSSTGTGILDEQFFGPGTRLTVL.

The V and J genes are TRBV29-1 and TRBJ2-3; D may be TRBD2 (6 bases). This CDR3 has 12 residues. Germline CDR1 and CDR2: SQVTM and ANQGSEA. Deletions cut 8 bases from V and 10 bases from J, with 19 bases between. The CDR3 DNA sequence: TGCAGCACGGGACTTCCAGGCGCTTCGCAGTATTTT. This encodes CSTGLPGASQYF.

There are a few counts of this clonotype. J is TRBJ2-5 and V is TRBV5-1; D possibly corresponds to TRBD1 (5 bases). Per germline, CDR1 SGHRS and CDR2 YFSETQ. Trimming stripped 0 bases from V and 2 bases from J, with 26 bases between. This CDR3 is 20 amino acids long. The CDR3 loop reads CASSLDGQGERTRLQETQYF. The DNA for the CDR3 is TGCGCCAGCAGCTTGGATGGCCAGGGTGAGAGGACGAGGCTGCAAGAGACCCAGTACTTC.

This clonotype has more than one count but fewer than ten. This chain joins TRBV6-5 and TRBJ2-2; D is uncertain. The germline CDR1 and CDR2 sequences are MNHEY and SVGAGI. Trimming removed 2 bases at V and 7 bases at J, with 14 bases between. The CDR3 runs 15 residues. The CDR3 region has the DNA TGTGCCAGCAGTTACGTCCCAACCGCCCTCGGGGAGCTGTTTTTT. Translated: CASSYVPTALGELFF.

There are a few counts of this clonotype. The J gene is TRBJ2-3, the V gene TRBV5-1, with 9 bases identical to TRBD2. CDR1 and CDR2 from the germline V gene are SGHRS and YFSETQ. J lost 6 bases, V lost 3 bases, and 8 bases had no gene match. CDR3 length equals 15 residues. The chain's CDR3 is CASSSLAGLIDTQYF. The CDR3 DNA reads TGCGCCAGCAGCTCCCTAGCGGGATTAATTGATACGCAGTATTTT.

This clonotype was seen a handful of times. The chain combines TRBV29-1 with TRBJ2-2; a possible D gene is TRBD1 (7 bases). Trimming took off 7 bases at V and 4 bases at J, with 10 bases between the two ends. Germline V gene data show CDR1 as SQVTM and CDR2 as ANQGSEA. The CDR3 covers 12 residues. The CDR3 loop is CSAQGGTGELFF. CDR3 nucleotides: TGCAGCGCCCAGGGGGGCACCGGGGAGCTGTTTTTT.

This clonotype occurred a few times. Here the CDR3 reads CASSTRQGNQPQHF. The DNA for the CDR3 is TGTGCCAGCAGCACTAGACAGGGGAATCAGCCCCAGCATTTT. The chain links TRBV7-2 to TRBJ1-5, with 8 nucleotides matching TRBD1. V lost 5 bases to trimming and J lost 4 bases; unmatched junction nucleotides: 4. The CDR3 extends over 14 amino acids. CDR1 is SGHTA and CDR2 is FQGNSA in the germline V gene.

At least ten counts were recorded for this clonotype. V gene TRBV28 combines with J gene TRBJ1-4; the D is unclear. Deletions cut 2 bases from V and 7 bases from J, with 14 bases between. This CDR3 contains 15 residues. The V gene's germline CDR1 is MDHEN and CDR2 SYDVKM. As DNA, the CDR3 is TGTGCCAGCAGTTTAGACGGCAGGTCCGGTGAAAAACTGTTTTTT. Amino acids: CASSLDGRSGEKLFF. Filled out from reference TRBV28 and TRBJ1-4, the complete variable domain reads DVKVTQSSRYLVKRTGEKVFLECVQDMDHENMFWYRQDPGLGLRLIYFSYDVKMKEKGDIPEGYSVSREKKERFSLILESASTNQTSMYLCASSLDGRSGEKLFFGSGTQLSVL.

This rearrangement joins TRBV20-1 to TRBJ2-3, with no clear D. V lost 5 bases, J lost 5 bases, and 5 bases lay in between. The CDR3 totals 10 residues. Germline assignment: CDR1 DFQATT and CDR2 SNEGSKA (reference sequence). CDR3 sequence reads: CSALKDTQYF. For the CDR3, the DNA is TGCAGTGCTCTTAAAGATACGCAGTATTTT.

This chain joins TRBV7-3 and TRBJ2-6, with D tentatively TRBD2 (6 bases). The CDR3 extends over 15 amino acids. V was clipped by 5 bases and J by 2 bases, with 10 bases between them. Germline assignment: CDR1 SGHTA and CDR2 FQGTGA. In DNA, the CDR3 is TGTGCCAGCAGCCCTCAGCGGGCTGGGGCCAACGTCCTGACTTTC. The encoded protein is CASSPQRAGANVLTF. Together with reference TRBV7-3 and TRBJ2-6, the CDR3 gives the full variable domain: GAGVSQTPSNKVTEKGKYVELRCDPISGHTALYWYRQSLGQGPEFLIYFQGTGAADDSGLPNDRFFAVRPEGSVSTLKIQRTERGDSAVYLCASSPQRAGANVLTFGAGSRLTVL.

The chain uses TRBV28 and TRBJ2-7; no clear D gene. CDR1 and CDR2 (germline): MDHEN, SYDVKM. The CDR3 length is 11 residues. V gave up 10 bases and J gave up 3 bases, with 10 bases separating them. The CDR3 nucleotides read TGTGCCACGGCAGGCTACTACGAGCAGTACTTC. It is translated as CATAGYYEQYF. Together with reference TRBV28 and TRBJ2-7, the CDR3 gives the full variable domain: DVKVTQSSRYLVKRTGEKVFLECVQDMDHENMFWYRQDPGLGLRLIYFSYDVKMKEKGDIPEGYSVSREKKERFSLILESASTNQTSMYLCATAGYYEQYFGPGTRLTVT.

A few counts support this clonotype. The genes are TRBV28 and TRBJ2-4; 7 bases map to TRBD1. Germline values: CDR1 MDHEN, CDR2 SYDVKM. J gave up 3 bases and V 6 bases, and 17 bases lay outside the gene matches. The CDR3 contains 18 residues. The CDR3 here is CASSSRRTGRAYKNIQYF. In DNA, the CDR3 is TGTGCCAGCAGCTCTAGGCGGACAGGAAGGGCCTACAAAAACATTCAGTACTTC.

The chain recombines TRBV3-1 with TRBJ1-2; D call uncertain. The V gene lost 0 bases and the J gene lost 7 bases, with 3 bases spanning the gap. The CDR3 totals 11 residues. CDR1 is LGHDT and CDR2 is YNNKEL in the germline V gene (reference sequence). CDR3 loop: CASSQDSGYTF. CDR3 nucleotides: TGTGCCAGCAGCCAAGATAGTGGCTACACCTTC.

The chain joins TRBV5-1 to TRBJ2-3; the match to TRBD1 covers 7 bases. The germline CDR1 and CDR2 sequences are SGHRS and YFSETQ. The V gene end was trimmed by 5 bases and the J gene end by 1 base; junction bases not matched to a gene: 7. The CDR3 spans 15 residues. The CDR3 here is CASSRPGGGTDTQYF. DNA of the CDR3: TGCGCCAGCAGTCGTCCAGGGGGTGGCACAGATACGCAGTATTTT.

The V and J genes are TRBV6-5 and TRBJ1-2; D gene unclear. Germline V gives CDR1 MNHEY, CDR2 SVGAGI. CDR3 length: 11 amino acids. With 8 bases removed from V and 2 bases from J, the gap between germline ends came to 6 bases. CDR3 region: CASGMNYGYTF. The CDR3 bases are TGTGCCAGCGGTATGAACTATGGCTACACCTTC.

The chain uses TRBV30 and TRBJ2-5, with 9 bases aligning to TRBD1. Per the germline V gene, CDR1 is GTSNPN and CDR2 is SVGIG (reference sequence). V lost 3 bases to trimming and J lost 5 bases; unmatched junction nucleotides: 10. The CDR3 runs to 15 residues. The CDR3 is CAWRPWDRVFETQYF. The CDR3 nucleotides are TGTGCCTGGAGGCCCTGGGACAGGGTTTTTGAGACCCAGTACTTC. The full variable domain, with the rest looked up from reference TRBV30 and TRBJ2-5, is SQTIHQWPATLVQPVGSPLSLECTVEGTSNPNLYWYRQAAGRGLQLLFYSVGIGQISSEVPQNLSASRPQDRQFILSSKKLLLSDSGFYLCAWRPWDRVFETQYFGPGTRLLVL.

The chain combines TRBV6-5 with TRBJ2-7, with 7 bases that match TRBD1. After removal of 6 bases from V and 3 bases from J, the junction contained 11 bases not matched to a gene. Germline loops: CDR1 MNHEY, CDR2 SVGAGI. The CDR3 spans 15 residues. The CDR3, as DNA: TGTGCCAGCAGCACCTATCCGGGACAGCTCTACGAGCAGTACTTC. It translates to CASSTYPGQLYEQYF.

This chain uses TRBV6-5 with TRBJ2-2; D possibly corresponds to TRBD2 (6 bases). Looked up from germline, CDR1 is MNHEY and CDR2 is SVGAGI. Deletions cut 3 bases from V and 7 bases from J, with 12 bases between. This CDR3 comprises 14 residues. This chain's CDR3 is CASSYAGTSGELFF. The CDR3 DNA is TGTGCCAGCAGTTATGCGGGAACCAGCGGGGAGCTGTTTTTT.

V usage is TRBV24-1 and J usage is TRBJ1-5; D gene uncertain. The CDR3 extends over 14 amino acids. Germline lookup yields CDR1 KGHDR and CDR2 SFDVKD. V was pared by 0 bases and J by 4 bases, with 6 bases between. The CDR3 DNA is TGTGCCACCAGTGATTTGGGAGAGAATCAGCCCCAGCATTTT. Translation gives CATSDLGENQPQHF.

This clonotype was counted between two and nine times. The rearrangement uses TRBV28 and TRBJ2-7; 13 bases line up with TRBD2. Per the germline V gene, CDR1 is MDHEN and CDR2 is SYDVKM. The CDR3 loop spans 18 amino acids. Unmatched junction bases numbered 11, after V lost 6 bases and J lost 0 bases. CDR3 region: CASSELAGGVTPSYEQYF. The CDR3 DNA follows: TGTGCCAGCAGCGAACTAGCGGGAGGGGTCACACCCTCCTACGAGCAGTACTTC.

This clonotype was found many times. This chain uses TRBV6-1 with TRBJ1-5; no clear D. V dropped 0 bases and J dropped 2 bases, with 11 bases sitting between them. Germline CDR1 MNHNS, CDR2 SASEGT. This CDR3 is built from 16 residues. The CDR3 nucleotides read TGTGCCAGCAGTGAAGCTGTCCTCGCCCGCAATCAGCCCCAGCATTTT. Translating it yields CASSEAVLARNQPQHF.

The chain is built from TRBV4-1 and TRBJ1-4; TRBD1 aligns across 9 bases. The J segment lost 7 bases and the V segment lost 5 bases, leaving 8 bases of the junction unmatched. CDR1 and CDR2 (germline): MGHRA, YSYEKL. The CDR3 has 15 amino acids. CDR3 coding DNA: TGCGCCAGCAGCTTAGCTGGGACAGGGCGTGAAAAACTGTTTTTT. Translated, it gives CASSLAGTGREKLFF.

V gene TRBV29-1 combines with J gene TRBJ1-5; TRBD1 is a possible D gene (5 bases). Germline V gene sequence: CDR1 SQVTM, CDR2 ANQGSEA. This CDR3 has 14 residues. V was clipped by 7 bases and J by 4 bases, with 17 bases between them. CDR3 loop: CSAGDPGGNQPQHF. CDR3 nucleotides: TGCAGCGCAGGCGATCCGGGGGGGAATCAGCCCCAGCATTTT.